This TCR beta chain comes out of a study of T cell changes during pregnancy in multiple sclerosis (dated by TCRdb to the late 2010s). Turning to the overall study: The study looked at changes in the T cell repertoire across pregnancy in women with multiple sclerosis.

As regards this clone: Its binding antigen is unknown. No base quality values were provided; no much bigger clone lies one nucleotide off.

The CDR3 numbers 16 residues from cysteine through phenylalanine. The only DNA kept is the CDR3, 48 bases in frame from the first base. V lost 5 bases and J lost 0 bases; the stretch between them is 14 bases long. According to the germline V gene (reference sequence), CDR1 reads SEHNR and CDR2 reads FQNEAQ. Libraries were built with the immunoSEQ multiplex PCR assay. TCRdb mirrors the immuneACCESS table, restricted to in-frame sequences. Some clones are absent from its copies; in checked studies, under half trace to an unresolved V gene, and the reason for the others is unknown. The sample table contains 60,000 to 65,000 clones; only one count was recorded for approximately 90% of them. Approximately 3% of the sample comes from the top ten.

Recombination joined TRBV7-9 with TRBJ2-1; the D region possibly corresponds to TRBD1 (5 bases align). The sample consisted of peripheral blood, taken in the second trimester of pregnancy. The origin of this receptor is a female donor in good health, enrolled as a control in a pregnancy study. The CDR3 corresponds to CASSPKGQSSYNEQFF. The DNA reads as follows: TGTGCCAGCAGCCCGAAGGGGCAGAGCTCCTACAATGAGCAGTTCTTC.